This TCR beta chain was sequenced in a study of regulatory T cells in long-lasting Graves disease. This clonotype was counted ten times or more. Its antigen is as yet unknown. Broader study findings: Public clonotype sharing was higher in persistent than newly diagnosed patients. When disease was persistent, TRBV28, TRBJ1-2 and TRBJ2-5 were the favored segments.

Time point described: newly diagnosed GD, antithyroid drugs for less than 3 months. With RNA extracted from PBMCs as input, the TCR library was made. The patients included were those that came from an endocrinology department in Xi'an, China. Building the TCR beta libraries relied on iRepertoire HTBI primers, and CDR3 regions underwent Arm-PCR. TCRdb reanalysed the multiplex PCR reads using MiXCR and keeps one entry per CDR3 protein. The sample lists about 350,000 distinct CDR3 sequences; roughly 17% were seen once. V dropped 4 bases and J dropped 1 base, with 8 bases sitting between them. The CDR3 has 14 residues. From germline, CDR1 is SGHRS and CDR2 YFSETQ. The same data also contributed to another study, on T cells in Graves' hyperthyroidism and ophthalmopathy. That source reports: Graves' hyperthyroidism is called stable when ophthalmopathy does not progress within 18 months.

Sequencing used peripheral blood mononuclear cells (PBMCs), obtained at new diagnosis, from a patient treated with antithyroid drugs. The chain combines TRBV5-1 with TRBJ2-2; D remains ambiguous. The clonotype originates from a woman aged 18-29 years with Graves disease. This CDR3 reads CASSPDGNTGELFF. The CDR3 bases are TGCGCCAGCAGCCCGGACGGGAACACCGGGGAGCTGTTTTTT.